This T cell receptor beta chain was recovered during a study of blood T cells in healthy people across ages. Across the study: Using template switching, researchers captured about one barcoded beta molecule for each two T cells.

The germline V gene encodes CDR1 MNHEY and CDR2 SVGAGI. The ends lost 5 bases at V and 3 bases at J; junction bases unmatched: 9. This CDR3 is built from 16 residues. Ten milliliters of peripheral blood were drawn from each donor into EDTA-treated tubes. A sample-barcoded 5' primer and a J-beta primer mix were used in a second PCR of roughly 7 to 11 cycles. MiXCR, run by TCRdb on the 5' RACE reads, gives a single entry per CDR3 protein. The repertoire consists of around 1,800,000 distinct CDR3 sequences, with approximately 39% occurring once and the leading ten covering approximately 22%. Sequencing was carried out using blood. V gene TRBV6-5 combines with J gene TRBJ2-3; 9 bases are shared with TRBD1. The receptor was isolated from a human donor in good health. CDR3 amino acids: CASSRRDRVGTDTQYF. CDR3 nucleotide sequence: TGTGCCAGCAGTCGGCGGGACAGGGTCGGGACAGATACGCAGTATTTT.